This entry describes one T cell receptor (beta chain). Produced via immunoSEQ multiplex PCR; TCRdb's table is partial and in-frame only. The table has about 50,000 clones, more than 80% seen once; the top ten hold roughly 17%. These data are taken from a study of blood T cell repertoires in COVID-19. About the study: T cells, B-cell-depleted T cells, or PBMCs provided the cDNA or gDNA that served as material.

Trimming cost V 1 base and J 3 bases, with 19 bases left between them. The CDR3 contains 19 residues. Germline CDR1 is SGHNT and CDR2 is YENEEA. Sequences were obtained from peripheral blood. This TCR was sampled from a man aged 40-55 years with acute or convalescent COVID-19. The J gene is TRBJ1-6, the V gene TRBV11-3, with D maybe TRBD1 (5 bases). CDR3 nucleotide sequence: TGTGCCAGCAGCTTAGGGTGGGTCACAAGGGGATTCTATAATTCACCCCTCCACTTT. It encodes CASSLGWVTRGFYNSPLHF. The full variable domain, with the rest looked up from reference TRBV11-3 and TRBJ1-6, is EAGVVQSPRYKIIEKKQPVAFWCNPISGHNTLYWYLQNLGQGPELLIRYENEEAVDDSQLPKDRFSAERLKGVDSTLKIQPAELGDSAVYLCASSLGWVTRGFYNSPLHFGNGTRLTVT.